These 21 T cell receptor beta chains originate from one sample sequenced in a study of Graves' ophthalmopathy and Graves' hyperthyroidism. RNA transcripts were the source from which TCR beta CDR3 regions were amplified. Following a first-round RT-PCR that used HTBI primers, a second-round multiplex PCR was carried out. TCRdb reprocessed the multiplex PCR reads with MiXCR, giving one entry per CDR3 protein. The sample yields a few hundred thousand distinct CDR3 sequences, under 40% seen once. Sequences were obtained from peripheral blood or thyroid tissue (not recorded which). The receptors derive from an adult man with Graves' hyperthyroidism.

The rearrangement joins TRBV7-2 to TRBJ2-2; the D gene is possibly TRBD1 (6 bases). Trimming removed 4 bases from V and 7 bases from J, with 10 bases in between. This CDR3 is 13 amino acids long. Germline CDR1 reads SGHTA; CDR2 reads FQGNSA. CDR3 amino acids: CASSSRGGGELFF. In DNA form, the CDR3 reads TGTGCCAGCAGCTCCAGGGGTGGCGGGGAGCTGTTTTTT.

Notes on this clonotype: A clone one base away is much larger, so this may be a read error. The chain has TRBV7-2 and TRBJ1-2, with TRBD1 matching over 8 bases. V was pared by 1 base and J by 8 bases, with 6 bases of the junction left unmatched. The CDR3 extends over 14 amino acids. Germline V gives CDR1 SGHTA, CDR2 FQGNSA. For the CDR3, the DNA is TGTGCCAGCAGCTTAGGCGGACAGGGAGAAGGCTACACCTTC. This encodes CASSLGGQGEGYTF.

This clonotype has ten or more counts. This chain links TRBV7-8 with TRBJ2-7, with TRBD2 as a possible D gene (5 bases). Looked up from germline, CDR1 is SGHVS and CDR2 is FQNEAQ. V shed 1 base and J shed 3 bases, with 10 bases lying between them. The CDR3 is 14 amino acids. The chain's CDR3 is CASSLGPGVYEQYF. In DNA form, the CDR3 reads TGTGCCAGCAGCTTAGGCCCCGGGGTCTACGAGCAGTACTTC.

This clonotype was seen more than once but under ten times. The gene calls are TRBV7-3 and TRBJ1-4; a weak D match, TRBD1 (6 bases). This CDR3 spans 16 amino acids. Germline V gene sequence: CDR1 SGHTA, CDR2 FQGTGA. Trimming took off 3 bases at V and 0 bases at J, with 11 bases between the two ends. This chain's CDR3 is CASSFQGLATNEKLFF. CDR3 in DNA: TGTGCCAGCAGCTTTCAGGGGCTTGCAACTAATGAAAAACTGTTTTTT.

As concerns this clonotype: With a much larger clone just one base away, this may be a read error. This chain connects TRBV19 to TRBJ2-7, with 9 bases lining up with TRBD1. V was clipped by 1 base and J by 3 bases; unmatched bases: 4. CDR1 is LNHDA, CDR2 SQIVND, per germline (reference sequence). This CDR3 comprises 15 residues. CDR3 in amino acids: CASSIGDRAVYEQYF. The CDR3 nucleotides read TGTGCCAGTAGTATAGGGGACAGGGCGGTCTACGAGCAGTACTTC.

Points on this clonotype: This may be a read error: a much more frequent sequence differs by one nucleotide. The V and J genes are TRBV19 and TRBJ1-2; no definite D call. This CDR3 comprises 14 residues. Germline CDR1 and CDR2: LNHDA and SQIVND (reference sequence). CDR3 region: CAGSTAGSNYGYTF. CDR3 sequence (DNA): TGTGCCGGTAGTACTGCCGGGTCCAACTATGGCTACACCTTC.

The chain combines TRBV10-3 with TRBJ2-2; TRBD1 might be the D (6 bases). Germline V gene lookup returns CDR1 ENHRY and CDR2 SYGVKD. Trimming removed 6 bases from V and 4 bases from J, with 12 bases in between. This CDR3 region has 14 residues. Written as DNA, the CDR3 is TGTGCCATCAGACAAGGACAGCCCACCGGGGAGCTGTTTTTT. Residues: CAIRQGQPTGELFF.

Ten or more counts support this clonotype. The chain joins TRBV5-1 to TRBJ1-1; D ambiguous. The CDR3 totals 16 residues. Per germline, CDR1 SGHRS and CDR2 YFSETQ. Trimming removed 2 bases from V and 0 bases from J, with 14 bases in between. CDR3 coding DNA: TGCGCCAGCAGCTTTGGTTCGGACCGCATGAACACTGAAGCTTTCTTT. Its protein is CASSFGSDRMNTEAFF. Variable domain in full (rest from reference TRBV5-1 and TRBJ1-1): KAGVTQTPRYLIKTRGQQVTLSCSPISGHRSVSWYQQTPGQGLQFLFEYFSETQRNKGNFPGRFSGRQFSNSRSEMNVSTLELGDSALYLCASSFGSDRMNTEAFFGQGTRLTVV.

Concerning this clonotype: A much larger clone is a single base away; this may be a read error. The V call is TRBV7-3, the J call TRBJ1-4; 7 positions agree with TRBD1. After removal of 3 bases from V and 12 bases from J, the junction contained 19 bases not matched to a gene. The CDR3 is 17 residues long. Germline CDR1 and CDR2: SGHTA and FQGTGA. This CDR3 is CASSFRGTVSLEEQLFF. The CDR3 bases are TGTGCCAGCAGCTTTAGGGGGACAGTGTCTTTGGAGGAACAACTGTTTTTT.

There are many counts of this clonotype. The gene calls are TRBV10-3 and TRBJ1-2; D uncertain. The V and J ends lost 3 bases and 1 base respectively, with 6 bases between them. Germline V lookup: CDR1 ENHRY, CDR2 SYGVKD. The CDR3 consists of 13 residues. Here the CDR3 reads CAISDSVNYGYTF. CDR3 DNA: TGTGCCATCAGTGACTCGGTTAACTATGGCTACACCTTC.

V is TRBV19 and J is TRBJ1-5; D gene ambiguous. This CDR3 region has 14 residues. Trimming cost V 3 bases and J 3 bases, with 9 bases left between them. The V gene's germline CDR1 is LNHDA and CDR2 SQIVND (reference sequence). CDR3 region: CASSITSVNQPQHF. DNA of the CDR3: TGTGCCAGTAGTATCACATCCGTCAATCAGCCCCAGCATTTT.

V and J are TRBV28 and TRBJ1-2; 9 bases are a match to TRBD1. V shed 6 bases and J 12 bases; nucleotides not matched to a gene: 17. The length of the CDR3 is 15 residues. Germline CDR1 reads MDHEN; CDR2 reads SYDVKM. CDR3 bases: TGTGCCAGCAGACCCCTGGGACAGGGAGGAGTTGGGCACACCTTC. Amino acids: CASRPLGQGGVGHTF.

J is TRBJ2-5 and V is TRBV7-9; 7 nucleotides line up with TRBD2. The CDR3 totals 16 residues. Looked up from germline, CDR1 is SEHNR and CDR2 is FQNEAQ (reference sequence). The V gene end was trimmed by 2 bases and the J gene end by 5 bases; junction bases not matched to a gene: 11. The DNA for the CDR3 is TGTGCCAGCAGCTTAAAAGGAGTGAGCGGGGATGAGACCCAGTACTTC. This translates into CASSLKGVSGDETQYF. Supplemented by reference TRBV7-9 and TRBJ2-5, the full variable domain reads DTGVSQNPRHKITKRGQNVTFRCDPISEHNRLYWYRQTLGQGPEFLTYFQNEAQLEKSRLLSDRFSAERPKGSFSTLEIQRTEQGDSAMYLCASSLKGVSGDETQYFGPGTRLLVL.

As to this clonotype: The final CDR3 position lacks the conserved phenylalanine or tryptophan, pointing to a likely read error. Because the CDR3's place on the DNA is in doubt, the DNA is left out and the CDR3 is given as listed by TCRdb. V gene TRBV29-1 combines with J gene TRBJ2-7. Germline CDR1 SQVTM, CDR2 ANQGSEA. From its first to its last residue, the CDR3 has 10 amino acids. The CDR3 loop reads CSVEDPRQTT.

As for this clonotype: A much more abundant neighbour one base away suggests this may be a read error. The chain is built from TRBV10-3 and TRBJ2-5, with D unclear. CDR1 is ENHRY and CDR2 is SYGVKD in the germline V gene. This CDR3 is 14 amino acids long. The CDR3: CASSRPGRQETQSF. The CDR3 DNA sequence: TGTGCCAGCAGCCGACCTGGGCGGCAAGAGACCCAGTCCTTC.

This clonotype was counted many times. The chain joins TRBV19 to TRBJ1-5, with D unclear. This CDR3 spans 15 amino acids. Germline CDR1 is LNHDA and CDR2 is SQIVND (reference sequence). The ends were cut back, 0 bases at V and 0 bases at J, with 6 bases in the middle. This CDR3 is CASSIDGHSNQPQHF. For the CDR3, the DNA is TGTGCCAGTAGTATAGATGGGCATAGCAATCAGCCCCAGCATTTT.

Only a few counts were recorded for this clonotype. The DNA of the CDR3 is TGCAGCGTTGTGAAAGGCTACACCTTC. Protein product: CSVVKGYTF. The V and J genes are TRBV29-1 and TRBJ1-2; the D is unclear. Germline-derived CDR1 and CDR2 are SQVTM and ANQGSEA. The CDR3 length is 9 residues. The V and J ends lost 4 bases and 8 bases respectively, with 5 bases between them. The whole variable domain, remainder taken from reference TRBV29-1 and TRBJ1-2, is SAVISQKPSRDICQRGTSLTIQCQVDSQVTMMFWYRQQPGQSLTLIATANQGSEATYESGFVIDKFPISRPNLTFSTLTVSNMSPEDSSIYLCSVVKGYTFGSGTRLTVV.

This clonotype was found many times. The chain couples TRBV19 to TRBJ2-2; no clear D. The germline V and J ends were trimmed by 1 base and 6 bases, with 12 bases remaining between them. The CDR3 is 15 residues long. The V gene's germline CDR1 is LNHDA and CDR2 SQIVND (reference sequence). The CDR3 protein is CASSIASQYPGELFF. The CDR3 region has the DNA TGTGCCAGTAGTATAGCGAGTCAGTACCCCGGGGAGCTGTTTTTT.

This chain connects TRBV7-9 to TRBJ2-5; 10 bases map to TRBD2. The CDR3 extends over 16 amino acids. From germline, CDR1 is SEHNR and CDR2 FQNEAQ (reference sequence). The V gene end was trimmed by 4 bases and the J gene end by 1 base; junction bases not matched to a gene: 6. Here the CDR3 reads CASSSTSGAAQETQYF. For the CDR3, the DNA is TGTGCCAGCAGCTCTACTAGCGGGGCCGCCCAAGAGACCCAGTACTTC.

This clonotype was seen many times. Here the CDR3 DNA reads TGCGCCAGCAGGTTCGATGGACAGGTCTCCTACGAGCAGTACTTC. Translating it yields CASRFDGQVSYEQYF. The chain couples TRBV4-1 to TRBJ2-7, with 7 nucleotides matching TRBD1. Germline trimming cut 6 bases from V and 0 bases from J; bases unmatched to any gene: 8. The CDR3 spans 15 residues. Germline V gives CDR1 MGHRA, CDR2 YSYEKL.

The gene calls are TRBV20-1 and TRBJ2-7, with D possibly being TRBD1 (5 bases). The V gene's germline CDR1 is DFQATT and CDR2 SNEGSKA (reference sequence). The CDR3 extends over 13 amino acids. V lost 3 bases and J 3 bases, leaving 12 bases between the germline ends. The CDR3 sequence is CSARAQGSYEQYF. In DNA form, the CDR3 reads TGCAGTGCTAGGGCCCAGGGAAGCTACGAGCAGTACTTC.